This T cell receptor beta chain emerged from a study of T cell responses to AZD1222 COVID-19 vaccine. Study-level points and caveats: Spike-specific TCR breadth and depth were elevated following two AZD1222 doses. The peak T cell response came first, and repertoires were sampled only after it. The study reported that nearly half of spike-specific TCRs target unmutated variant regions. Clonal diversity was possibly underestimated, and white British individuals and females predominated among donors.

Libraries were prepared by immunoSEQ multiplex PCR; TCRdb keeps only in-frame clonotypes and omits some of them. The sample lists about 140,000 clones, 90% seen once, with 5% to 6.5% in the top ten. In regard to this clone: Antigen unknown.

The CDR3 consists of 16 residues. V lost 5 bases, J lost 7 bases, and 12 bases stayed unmatched. Germline V gives CDR1 MDHEN, CDR2 SYDVKM. The V and J genes are TRBV28 and TRBJ1-5; 9 bases map to TRBD1. This sample comprised peripheral blood, obtained 28 days after the second AZD1222 dose. The TCR comes from an adult who received the AZD1222 COVID-19 vaccine. This CDR3 is CASSPDRGGRKQPQHF. CDR3 DNA: TGTGCCAGCAGTCCGGACAGGGGAGGTCGAAAACAGCCCCAGCATTTT.